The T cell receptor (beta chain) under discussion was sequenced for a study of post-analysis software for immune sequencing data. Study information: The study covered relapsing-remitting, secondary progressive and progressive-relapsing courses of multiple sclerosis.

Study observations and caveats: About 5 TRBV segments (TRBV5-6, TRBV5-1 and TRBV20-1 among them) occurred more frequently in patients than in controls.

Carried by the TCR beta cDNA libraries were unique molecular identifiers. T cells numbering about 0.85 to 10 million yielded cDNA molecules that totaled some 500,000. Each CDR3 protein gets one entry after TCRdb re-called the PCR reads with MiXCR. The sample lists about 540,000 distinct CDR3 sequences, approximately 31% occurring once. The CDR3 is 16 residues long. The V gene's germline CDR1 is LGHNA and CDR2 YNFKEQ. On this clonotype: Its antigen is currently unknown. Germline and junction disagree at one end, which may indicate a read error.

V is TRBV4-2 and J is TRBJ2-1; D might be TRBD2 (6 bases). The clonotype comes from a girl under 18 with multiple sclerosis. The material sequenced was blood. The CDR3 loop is CAGSPSRDSYGNEQFF. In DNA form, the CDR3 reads TGTGCCGGCAGCCCTTCGAGGGACTCCTACGGCAATGAGCAGTTCTTC.